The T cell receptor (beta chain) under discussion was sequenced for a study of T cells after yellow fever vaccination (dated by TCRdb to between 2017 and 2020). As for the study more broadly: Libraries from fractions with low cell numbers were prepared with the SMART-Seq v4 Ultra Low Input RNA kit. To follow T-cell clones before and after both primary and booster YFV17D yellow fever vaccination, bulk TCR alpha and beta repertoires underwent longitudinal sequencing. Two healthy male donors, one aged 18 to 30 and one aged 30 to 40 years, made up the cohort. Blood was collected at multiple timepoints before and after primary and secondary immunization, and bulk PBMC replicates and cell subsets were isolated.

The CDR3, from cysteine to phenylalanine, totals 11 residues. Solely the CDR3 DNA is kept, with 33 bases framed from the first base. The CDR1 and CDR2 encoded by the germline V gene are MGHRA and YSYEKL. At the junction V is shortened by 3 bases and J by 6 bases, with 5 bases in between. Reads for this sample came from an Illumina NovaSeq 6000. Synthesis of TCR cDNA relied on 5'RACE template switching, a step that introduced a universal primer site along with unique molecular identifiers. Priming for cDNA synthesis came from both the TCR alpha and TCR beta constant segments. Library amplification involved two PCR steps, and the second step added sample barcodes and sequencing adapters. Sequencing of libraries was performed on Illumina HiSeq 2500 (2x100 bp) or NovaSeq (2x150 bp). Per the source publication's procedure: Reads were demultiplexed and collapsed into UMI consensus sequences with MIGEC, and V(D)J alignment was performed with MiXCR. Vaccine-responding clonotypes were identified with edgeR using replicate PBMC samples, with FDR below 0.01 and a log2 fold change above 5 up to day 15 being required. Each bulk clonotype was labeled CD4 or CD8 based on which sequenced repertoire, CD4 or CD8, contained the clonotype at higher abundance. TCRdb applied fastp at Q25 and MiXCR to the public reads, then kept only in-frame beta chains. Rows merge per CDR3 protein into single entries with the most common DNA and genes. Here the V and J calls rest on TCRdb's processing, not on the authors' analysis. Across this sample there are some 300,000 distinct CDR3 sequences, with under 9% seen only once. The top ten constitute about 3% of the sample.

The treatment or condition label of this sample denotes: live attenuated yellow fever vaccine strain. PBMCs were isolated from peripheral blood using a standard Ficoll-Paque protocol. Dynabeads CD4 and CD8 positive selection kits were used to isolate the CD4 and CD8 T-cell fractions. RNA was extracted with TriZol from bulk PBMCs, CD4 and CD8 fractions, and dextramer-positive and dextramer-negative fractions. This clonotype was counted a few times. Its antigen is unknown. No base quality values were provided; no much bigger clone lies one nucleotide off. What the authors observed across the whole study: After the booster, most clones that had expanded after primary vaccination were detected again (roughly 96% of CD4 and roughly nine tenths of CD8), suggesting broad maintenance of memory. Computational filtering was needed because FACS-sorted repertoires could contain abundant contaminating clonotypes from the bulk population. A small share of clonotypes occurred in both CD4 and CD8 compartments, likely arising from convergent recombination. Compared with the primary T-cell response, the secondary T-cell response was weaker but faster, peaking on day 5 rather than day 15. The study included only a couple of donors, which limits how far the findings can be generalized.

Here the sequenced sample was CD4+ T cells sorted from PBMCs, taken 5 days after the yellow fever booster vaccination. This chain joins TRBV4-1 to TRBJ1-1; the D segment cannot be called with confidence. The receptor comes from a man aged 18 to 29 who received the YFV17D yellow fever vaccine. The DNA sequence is TGCGCCAGCAGCCAGTTCGCTGAAGCTTTCTTT. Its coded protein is CASSQFAEAFF.